This TCR beta chain was identified in a study of CD8+ T cells in alopecia areata. Findings and caveats of the study: Scalp sample data also include resident alphabeta T cells from normal skin. TCR sharing was clearer in mice than between patients, perhaps partly owing to patient HLA diversity.

To note about this clone: The antigen is not known.

Sequencing templates came from extracted RNA that was reverse transcribed into cDNA. Only in-frame clones appear in the TCRdb table, and some are missing; sequencing was by immunoSEQ multiplex PCR. The data hold 110,000 or so clones, with approximately 59% observed a single time. Both CD4+ and CD8+ T cells were separated by sorting PBMCs. Germline CDR1 and CDR2: SNHLY and FYNNEI. The CDR3 has 11 amino acids. V lost 8 bases to trimming and J lost 5 bases, with 8 bases between them. The sequenced sample consisted of CD8+ T cells sorted from blood. This chain links TRBV2 with TRBJ2-3; D not resolved. The clonotype comes from a human donor in good health. The CDR3 region is CASRWGDTQYF. Written as DNA, the CDR3 is TGTGCCAGCCGCTGGGGAGATACGCAGTATTTT.